The 9 T cell receptor beta chains below come from one sample, sequenced in a study of blood T cell repertoires in COVID-19. The repertoire was sequenced with immunoSEQ multiplex PCR; TCRdb's copy has only in-frame clones and lacks some. The table shows under 150,000 clones, with 88% occurring only once. Sequenced sample: peripheral blood. All receptors come from a human donor in a cohort sampled during active COVID-19.

This chain links TRBV7-2 with TRBJ2-7, with D maybe TRBD1 (5 bases). This CDR3 comprises 16 residues. V was cut by 0 bases and J by 0 bases, with 12 bases left in between. Germline V gives CDR1 SGHTA, CDR2 FQGNSA. The CDR3 protein is CASSLAGVGSSYEQYF. DNA for the CDR3: TGTGCCAGCAGCTTAGCAGGGGTCGGAAGCTCCTACGAGCAGTACTTC.

The rearrangement joins TRBV19 to TRBJ2-2; D remains ambiguous. CDR3 length: 14 residues. Germline V CDR1 and CDR2: LNHDA, SQIVND (reference sequence). The V gene lost 5 bases and the J gene lost 4 bases, with 11 bases spanning the gap. The CDR3: CASSAQRLTGELFF. CDR3 bases: TGTGCCAGTAGTGCCCAGCGACTCACCGGGGAGCTGTTTTTT.

Here the CDR3 reads CASSRDRGKQYF. CDR3 sequence (DNA): TGTGCCAGCAGCCGGGACAGGGGAAAGCAGTACTTC. The chain employs TRBV6-5 and TRBJ2-7; 10 bases fit TRBD1. The CDR3 loop spans 12 amino acids. CDR1 is MNHEY and CDR2 is SVGAGI in the germline V gene. The ends lost 6 bases at V and 8 bases at J; junction bases unmatched: 4.

The genes are TRBV5-1 and TRBJ1-5, with a tentative D call TRBD1 (5 bases). The V end was cut by 3 bases, the J end by 6 bases, with 16 bases between. This CDR3 contains 15 residues. CDR1 and CDR2 from the germline V gene are SGHRS and YFSETQ. The CDR3 DNA follows: TGCGCCAGCAGCTGGGCAGGGTTAACGGGTCAGCCCCAGCATTTT. It translates to CASSWAGLTGQPQHF.

The chain joins TRBV19 to TRBJ1-1, with D maybe TRBD1 (5 bases). In germline, CDR1 is LNHDA, CDR2 SQIVND (reference sequence). V was trimmed by 3 bases and J by 1 base, leaving 15 bases between them. The CDR3 is 16 residues long. The DNA of the CDR3 is TGTGCCAGTAGTATTTTTCCAGGGAAGGGGAACACTGAAGCTTTCTTT. Encoded protein: CASSIFPGKGNTEAFF.

This clone appeared a single time. The chain uses TRBV19 and TRBJ2-1, with 10 positions matching TRBD2. V lost 5 bases to trimming and J lost 6 bases; unmatched junction nucleotides: 13. This CDR3 region has 17 residues. Looked up from germline, CDR1 is LNHDA and CDR2 is SQIVND (reference sequence). The CDR3 sequence is CASSPRSAGGPLNEQFF. CDR3 coding DNA: TGTGCCAGTAGTCCCCGGTCAGCGGGGGGGCCACTCAATGAGCAGTTCTTC.

The CDR3 spells CASSTQGAGPSYEQYF. CDR3 DNA: TGCGCCAGCAGCACCCAGGGAGCGGGTCCCTCCTACGAGCAGTACTTC. The genes are TRBV4-1 and TRBJ2-7; the D gene is possibly TRBD2 (6 bases). Trimming left V 5 bases short and J 0 bases short, with 17 bases between. The CDR3 loop spans 16 amino acids. Germline CDR1 and CDR2: MGHRA and YSYEKL.

The table lists this clone with a count of one. The chain combines TRBV9 with TRBJ1-2; perhaps TRBD1 as D (5 bases). V was clipped by 3 bases and J by 4 bases, with 19 bases between them. The CDR3 is made up of 16 amino acids. Germline V CDR1 and CDR2: SGDLS, YYNGEE. CDR3 protein: CASSAGLQGLAYGYTF. For the CDR3, the DNA is TGTGCCAGCAGCGCCGGGCTGCAGGGACTTGCCTATGGCTACACCTTC.

The rearrangement uses TRBV7-2 and TRBJ1-2; maybe TRBD1 (6 bases). CDR3 length: 14 residues. Trimming cost V 0 bases and J 4 bases, with 9 bases left between them. Germline-derived CDR1 and CDR2 are SGHTA and FQGNSA. The CDR3 is CASSLARGSYGYTF. In nucleotides, the CDR3 is TGTGCCAGCAGCTTAGCCAGGGGAAGCTATGGCTACACCTTC. Complete variable domain (other parts from reference TRBV7-2 and TRBJ1-2): GAGVSQSPSNKVTEKGKDVELRCDPISGHTALYWYRQSLGQGLEFLIYFQGNSAPDKSGLPSDRFSAERTGGSVSTLTIQRTQQEDSAVYLCASSLARGSYGYTFGSGTRLTVV.